The TCR beta chain under discussion was sequenced for a study of OX40 agonist ivuxolimab in advanced cancers. Study-wide background: Partial responses were achieved by three patients, of whom one had hepatocellular carcinoma and two had cutaneous melanoma.

The CDR3 sequence is 15 residues long. The V and J ends lost 6 bases and 10 bases, in that order; junction bases with no gene match: 11. Germline assignment: CDR1 MNHNS and CDR2 SASEGT. Turning to this clone: Its antigen is undetermined.

Profiled with immunoSEQ multiplex PCR; TCRdb holds only in-frame clones, not every one. Altogether approximately 64,000 clones are present, around 90% being singletons, with the ten largest covering around 2.8%. General study points: CD4+ and CD8+ blood T cells expanded clonally by week 6 at 0.1 to 3.0 mg/kg.

The TCR was taken from an adult with an advanced solid tumor such as melanoma, head and neck, liver or kidney cancer. The material was CD4+ or CD8+ T cells sorted from blood, obtained in a trial of the OX40 agonist ivuxolimab. The chain joins TRBV6-1 to TRBJ2-2, with 10 bases lining up with TRBD1. The CDR3 sequence is CASRVDRGRGSELFF. The DNA for the CDR3 is TGTGCCAGCAGAGTCGACAGGGGGCGGGGGTCGGAGCTGTTTTTT.